A single sample is the source of the 17 T cell receptor beta chains below, sequenced in a study of blood T cell repertoires in COVID-19. Using immunoSEQ multiplex PCR, the repertoire was profiled, and TCRdb retains in-frame clones only, with some absent. The table has about 220,000 clones, 80% to 90% seen once. Sequencing input: PBMCs or T cells enriched from blood (not recorded which). Receptors originate from a woman in her thirties or forties with acute COVID-19.

The V gene is TRBV19, the J gene TRBJ1-1; 8 nucleotides line up with TRBD1. From germline, CDR1 is LNHDA and CDR2 SQIVND (reference sequence). The CDR3 is 16 residues long. V lost 5 bases, J lost 6 bases, and 14 bases stayed unmatched. The CDR3 sequence is CASSRRDRSYTPEAFF. As DNA, the CDR3 is TGTGCCAGTAGTCGCCGGGACAGGAGCTACACCCCTGAAGCTTTCTTT.

The V and J genes are TRBV5-5 and TRBJ1-5; D is ambiguous. CDR3 size: 15 residues. CDR1 SGHKS and CDR2 YYEKEE come from the germline V gene (reference sequence). Between the trimmed V and J ends, which lost 0 bases and 9 bases, there was a span of 16 bases. The CDR3 DNA follows: TGTGCCAGCAGCTTGGCCGGGCGGGGAGGGCTGCCCCAGCATTTT. Translation gives CASSLAGRGGLPQHF.

Details on this clone: At one of its ends the junction is not consistent with the germline gene, which may arise from a read error. This chain connects TRBV19 to TRBJ1-5; 7 bases agree with TRBD1. The CDR3 consists of 14 residues. Germline lookup yields CDR1 LNHDA and CDR2 SQIVND (reference sequence). CDR3 nucleotide sequence: TGTGCCAGTAGTTTAGACAGGGCCACTCAGCCCCAGCATTTT. Translation gives CASSLDRATQPQHF.

This clone was detected once. The rearrangement joins TRBV3-1 (or the pseudogene TRBV3-2) to TRBJ1-2; 8 bases agree with TRBD1. This CDR3 has 14 residues. The ends lost 1 base at V and 7 bases at J; junction bases unmatched: 5. Germline lookup yields CDR1 LGHDT and CDR2 YNNKEL (reference sequence). CDR3 nucleotides: TGTGCCAGCAGCCAAGCTCGGACAGGGAGTGGCTACACCTTC. Amino acids: CASSQARTGSGYTF.

This clone appeared once. The chain combines TRBV7-2 with TRBJ1-4, with D unresolved. V was clipped by 4 bases and J by 5 bases, with 17 bases between them. The CDR3 totals 16 residues. Germline CDR1 and CDR2: SGHTA and FQGNSA. The CDR3 is CASSSGAYPANEKLFF. The CDR3 region has the DNA TGTGCCAGCAGCTCCGGAGCCTATCCTGCAAATGAAAAACTGTTTTTT.

The V and J genes are TRBV29-1 and TRBJ1-3; D call uncertain. The CDR3 runs 14 residues. Deletions cut 4 bases from V and 1 base from J, with 11 bases between. Germline CDR1 reads SQVTM; CDR2 reads ANQGSEA. The CDR3 DNA is TGCAGCGTTGTTTTCGAGAATTCTGGAAACACCATATATTTT. Its protein product is CSVVFENSGNTIYF.

This clone has a single count. The gene calls are TRBV5-1 and TRBJ1-4; 9 nucleotides align to TRBD1. V was clipped by 4 bases and J by 7 bases; unmatched bases: 8. Germline CDR1 is SGHRS and CDR2 is YFSETQ. The CDR3 is 15 amino acids. For the CDR3, the DNA is TGCGCCAGCAGCCGGCCGGGACAGGGAGGTGAAAAACTGTTTTTT. Its translation: CASSRPGQGGEKLFF.

This CDR3 is CASSVRQGSSYNSPLHF. The DNA of the CDR3 is TGTGCCAGCAGTGTTCGTCAGGGGAGCTCCTATAATTCACCCCTCCACTTT. V and J are TRBV2 and TRBJ1-6, with a possible D match to TRBD1 (6 bases). This CDR3 is 17 amino acids long. CDR1 is SNHLY and CDR2 is FYNNEI in the germline V gene. Trimming pared 4 bases from V and 0 bases from J, leaving 13 bases between.

The CDR3 DNA follows: TGTGCCAGCGCTACAGGGGTGAGATCCTACGAGCAGTACTTC. Translated, it gives CASATGVRSYEQYF. This chain uses TRBV2 with TRBJ2-7; the match to TRBD1 covers 7 bases. Per the germline V gene, CDR1 is SNHLY and CDR2 is FYNNEI. The CDR3 extends over 14 amino acids. V lost 8 bases and J lost 1; bases outside the gene matches: 8.

The rearrangement links TRBV2 to TRBJ2-1; the match to TRBD1 covers 10 bases. V trimming: 6 bases; J trimming: 4 bases; junction bases outside the gene matches: 3. Germline V gene sequence: CDR1 SNHLY, CDR2 FYNNEI. This CDR3 contains 14 residues. The CDR3 protein is CASRGTGVYNEQFF. The CDR3 DNA follows: TGTGCCAGCAGGGGGACAGGGGTATACAATGAGCAGTTCTTC.

The chain carries TRBV19 and TRBJ2-7; D possibly corresponds to TRBD1 (5 bases). Germline CDR1 LNHDA, CDR2 SQIVND (reference sequence). This CDR3 is 13 amino acids long. Trimming stripped 5 bases from V and 6 bases from J, with 14 bases between. The CDR3 here is CASSPQAGFEQYV. CDR3 sequence (DNA): TGTGCCAGTAGTCCCCAGGCAGGGTTCGAGCAGTACGTC.

J is TRBJ2-3 and V is TRBV19; TRBD1 might be the D (6 bases). Deletions cut 3 bases from V and 2 bases from J, with 12 bases between. Germline CDR1 and CDR2: LNHDA and SQIVND (reference sequence). The CDR3 runs 15 residues. The CDR3 nucleotides are TGTGCCAGTAGTATTGGGGGCAGATCCACAGATACGCAGTATTTT. Its protein product is CASSIGGRSTDTQYF.

This chain links TRBV7-8 with TRBJ2-2, with a possible D match to TRBD1 (6 bases). V lost 7 bases to trimming and J lost 4 bases, with 10 bases between them. The CDR3 extends over 13 amino acids. From germline, CDR1 is SGHVS and CDR2 FQNEAQ. CDR3 loop: CASTVQGTGELFF. DNA of the CDR3: TGTGCCAGCACCGTACAGGGCACCGGGGAGCTGTTTTTT.

The chain couples TRBV12-3 or TRBV12-4 to TRBJ1-1; D gene unclear. The CDR3 has 12 residues. The germline V and J ends were trimmed by 5 bases and 12 bases, with 16 bases remaining between them. As DNA, the CDR3 is TGTGCCAGCAGTCCCGGCAGTACTAGATCTTTCTTT. Its protein product is CASSPGSTRSFF.

This sequence joins TRBV4-3 and TRBJ2-2; 7 positions agree with TRBD1. V trimming: 1 base; J trimming: 5 bases; junction bases outside the gene matches: 7. The germline V gene has CDR1 LGHNA and CDR2 YSLEER. This CDR3 is built from 16 residues. The CDR3 region has the DNA TGCGCCAGCAGCCAAGGTCAACAGGGGCGAACCGGGGAGCTGTTTTTT. As protein: CASSQGQQGRTGELFF.

The genes are TRBV9 and TRBJ2-3, with D possibly being TRBD2 (5 bases). Germline loops: CDR1 SGDLS, CDR2 YYNGEE. The ends were cut back, 0 bases at V and 6 bases at J, with 23 bases in the middle. This CDR3 comprises 18 residues. CDR3 nucleotides: TGTGCCAGCAGCGTAGAGAAGGCTAGCCTGGAACCGGGCGATACGCAGTATTTT. Its protein product is CASSVEKASLEPGDTQYF.

This chain links TRBV30 with TRBJ2-2, with D unresolved. This CDR3 comprises 15 residues. CDR1 and CDR2 (germline): GTSNPN, SVGIG (reference sequence). Between the trimmed V and J ends, which lost 0 bases and 1 base, there was a span of 9 bases. The CDR3 spells CAWSVLPLNTGELFF. CDR3 bases: TGTGCCTGGAGTGTACTGCCGCTGAACACCGGGGAGCTGTTTTTT.